A selection of T cell receptor beta chains follows, all from one sample in a study of control samples from healthy donors and cancer patients. Generated by immunoSEQ multiplex PCR, the TCRdb table keeps only in-frame clones and is missing some. In the table there are about 140,000 clones, 94% of which are singletons. Sample: blood. Every receptor here comes from a man aged 35 to 55 in good health. CDR3s include the opening cysteine and the closing phenylalanine or tryptophan. The D gene is left open where the match is weak. Only part of the rows carry a size: once, few, many, or a class if the clone is expanded.

len	d_gene	v_gene	abundance	j_gene	CDR3nt	CDR3aa
16	-	TRBV6-2/TRBV6-3	-	TRBJ2-1	TGTGCCAGCAGTTTCCCCCTTGACAGCCCTAGCAATGAGCAGTTCTTC	CASSFPLDSPSNEQFF
15	-	TRBV4-1	-	TRBJ1-6	TGCGCCAGCAGCCAAGTTGAGGGAAGGGACTCACCCCTCCACTTT	CASSQVEGRDSPLHF
14	-	TRBV7-9	-	TRBJ1-4	TGTGCCAGCAGCTTAGTAGGTGGCGGTGAAAAACTGTTTTTT	CASSLVGGGEKLFF
16	-	TRBV7-9	-	TRBJ1-6	TGTGCCAGCAGCGCCCCACAGGGTTTCTTTATTTCACCCCTCCACTTT	CASSAPQGFFISPLHF
15	TRBD1	TRBV6-1	-	TRBJ1-2	TGTGCCAGCAGTGAAGCGCTACTACAGGGGAATGGCTACACCTTC	CASSEALLQGNGYTF
16	TRBD1	TRBV9	-	TRBJ1-4	TGTGCCAGCAGCGACAACCTACAGGGGAAGGCCGAAAAACTGTTTTTT	CASSDNLQGKAEKLFF
15	-	TRBV27	-	TRBJ2-3	TGTGCCAGCAGTTTTGGCGGGTATAGCACAGATACGCAGTATTTT	CASSFGGYSTDTQYF
13	TRBD1	TRBV6-5	-	TRBJ1-2	TGTGCCAGCAGTTCGGGACAGAACTATGGCTACACCTTC	CASSSGQNYGYTF
15	TRBD1	TRBV7-9	-	TRBJ2-7	TGTGCCAGCAGCTTAGTTACAGGGGGTAAGGCCGAGCAGTACTTC	CASSLVTGGKAEQYF
15	-	TRBV3-1/TRBV3-2	-	TRBJ1-4	TGTGCCAGCAGCGAAGTTCAGACCCTGGGGGAAAAACTGTTTTTT	CASSEVQTLGEKLFF
17	TRBD1	TRBV18	-	TRBJ2-7	TGTGCCAGCTCACCCCCCAGGACAGGGGGCGCCGAGGACGAGCAGTACTTC	CASSPPRTGGAEDEQYF
13	-	TRBV5-1	-	TRBJ1-1	TGCGCCAGCAGCTTGGTCGTGAACACTGAAGCTTTCTTT	CASSLVVNTEAFF
15	-	TRBV28	-	TRBJ1-2	TGTGCCAGCAGCGAACCCAGGGGTTCAAACTATGGCTACACCTTC	CASSEPRGSNYGYTF
18	TRBD2	TRBV9	-	TRBJ2-1	TGTGCCAGCAGCGTAGATACTAGCGGGAGGGCCAGCGACAATGAGCAGTTCTTC	CASSVDTSGRASDNEQFF
16	-	TRBV18	-	TRBJ2-6	TGTGCCAGCTCACCAACAGGGAGCTCTGGGGCCAACGTCCTGACTTTC	CASSPTGSSGANVLTF
17	TRBD1	TRBV13	-	TRBJ1-1	TGTGCCAGCAGCTTAGACCTACAGGGGGCGGGGGAGACTGAAGCTTTCTTT	CASSLDLQGAGETEAFF
13	-	TRBV7-9	-	TRBJ1-2	TGTGCCAGCAGCCCCTTCCCGGGGAATGGCTACACCTTC	CASSPFPGNGYTF
13	TRBD1	TRBV12-3/TRBV12-4	-	TRBJ2-7	TGTGCCAGCACTCCGGGACAGGGTTACGAGCAGTACTTC	CASTPGQGYEQYF
13	TRBD1	TRBV10-3	-	TRBJ1-1	TGTGCCATCAGTGACCCCGGGACAGGGAAAGCTTTCTTT	CAISDPGTGKAFF
15	TRBD1	TRBV4-1	once	TRBJ1-5	TGCGCCAGCAGCCAAACGACAGGGAACAATCAGCCCCAGCATTTT	CASSQTTGNNQPQHF
13	TRBD2	TRBV11-2	once	TRBJ2-5	TGTGCCAGCAGCTTATCGGGGGGACGGACCCAGTACTTC	CASSLSGGRTQYF
15	-	TRBV5-1	-	TRBJ2-7	TGCGCCAGCAGCTTGTCAACAAGTATCACCTACGAGCAGTACTTC	CASSLSTSITYEQYF
14	TRBD2	TRBV3-1/TRBV3-2	-	TRBJ2-7	TGTGCCAGCAGCTACGGGACTAGCGGATACGAGCAGTACTTC	CASSYGTSGYEQYF
14	TRBD1	TRBV6-6	-	TRBJ1-5	TGTGCCAGCAGTTCTGGACAGGGGAACCAGCCCCAGCATTTT	CASSSGQGNQPQHF
15	-	TRBV10-3	-	TRBJ2-7	TGTGCCATCAGTGAGGGGCAGGGAAAAGAGTACGAGCAGTACTTC	CAISEGQGKEYEQYF
13	-	TRBV6-5	-	TRBJ1-5	TGTGCCAGCAGAATTCACGGCAATCAGCCCCAGCATTTT	CASRIHGNQPQHF
13	-	TRBV7-9	-	TRBJ1-1	TGTGCCAGCAGCTTATACAGGGAAACTGAAGCTTTCTTT	CASSLYRETEAFF
13	TRBD1	TRBV6-6	-	TRBJ1-5	TGTGCCAGCCTGGACAGGGGCAATCAGCCCCAGCATTTT	CASLDRGNQPQHF
14	-	TRBV28	-	TRBJ1-2	TGTGCCAGCAGTTTAGTCGACAGGATCTATGGCTACACCTTC	CASSLVDRIYGYTF
15	-	TRBV6-5	-	TRBJ1-1	TGTGCCAGCAGACCTAAGTCGACATGGAACACTGAAGCTTTCTTT	CASRPKSTWNTEAFF
14	TRBD2	TRBV7-3	-	TRBJ2-5	TGTGCCAGCAGCCCCAGTTCGGGGGGGCAGACCCAGTACTTC	CASSPSSGGQTQYF
20	TRBD2	TRBV6-2/TRBV6-3	-	TRBJ2-3	TGTGCCAGCAGTAGAACCCTTCCGGGACTAGCGGGGGGCGTCACAGATACGCAGTATTTT	CASSRTLPGLAGGVTDTQYF
15	TRBD1	TRBV7-9	-	TRBJ2-2	TGTGCCAGCAGTCCTACAGGGGGAAACACCGGGGAGCTGTTTTTT	CASSPTGGNTGELFF
13	TRBD2	TRBV4-3	-	TRBJ2-7	TGCGCCAGCAGCCAGGGGGAGGGTGACGAGCAGTACTTC	CASSQGEGDEQYF
15	TRBD2	TRBV6-5	-	TRBJ2-2	TGTGCCAGCAGTCGACTAGCGGAGGCTGAGGGGGAGCTGTTTTTT	CASSRLAEAEGELFF
12	-	TRBV27	once	TRBJ1-5	TGTGCCAGCAGTTCGACTAATCAGCCCCAGCATTTT	CASSSTNQPQHF
17	-	TRBV21-1	-	TRBJ2-1	TGTGCCAGCAGTCCGGGGCCGAAGGATTTCTCCTACAATGAGCAGTTCTTC	CASSPGPKDFSYNEQFF
13	-	TRBV2	few	TRBJ1-1	TGTGCCAGCAGAAACGAAATGAACACTGAAGCTTTCTTT	CASRNEMNTEAFF
15	-	TRBV5-1	once	TRBJ2-4	TGCGCCAGCAGCAACCAGCAGTCCGGAAAAAACATTCAGTACTTC	CASSNQQSGKNIQYF
12	-	TRBV28	once	TRBJ1-3	TGTGCCAGCAACGAGTCTGGAAACACCATATATTTT	CASNESGNTIYF
15	TRBD2	TRBV7-9	-	TRBJ2-7	TGTGCCAGCAGCTTAGCGGGGACTAGAGGTTACGAGCAGTACTTC	CASSLAGTRGYEQYF